One T cell receptor (beta chain) is described in this entry. The sample comes from a study of blood T cell repertoires in COVID-19. In the authors' workflow: The authors estimated nucleated cell counts from reference gene primer amplification. Clones were read by immunoSEQ multiplex PCR, and TCRdb kept only the in-frame ones, dropping some. V and J calls and clone size follow that table, whereas D and trimming were derived from the DNA. The sample yields roughly 200,000 clones, around 85% seen once. The CDR3 consists of 13 residues. Trimming left V 4 bases short and J 4 bases short, with 11 bases between. CDR1 and CDR2 from the germline V gene are SGHNT and YENEEA.

The chain combines TRBV11-3 with TRBJ2-7, with D possibly matching TRBD2 (5 bases). Sequenced sample: PBMCs or T cells enriched from blood (not recorded which). The TCR comes from a woman between 45 and 65 years old in a cohort exposed to, infected with or recovered from COVID-19 (not recorded which). The CDR3 DNA is TGTGCCAGCAGCTACGGGGTAGCTTACGAGCAGTACTTC. Protein: CASSYGVAYEQYF.